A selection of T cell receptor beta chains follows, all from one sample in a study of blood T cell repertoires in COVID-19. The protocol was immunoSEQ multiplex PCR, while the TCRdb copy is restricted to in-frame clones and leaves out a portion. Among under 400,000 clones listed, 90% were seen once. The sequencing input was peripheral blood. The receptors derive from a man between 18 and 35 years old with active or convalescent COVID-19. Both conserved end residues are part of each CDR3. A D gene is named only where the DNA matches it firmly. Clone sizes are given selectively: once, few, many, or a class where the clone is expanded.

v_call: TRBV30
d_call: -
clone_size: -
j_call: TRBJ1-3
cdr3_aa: CAWSVSGGGNTIYF
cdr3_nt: TGTGCCTGGAGTGTCTCGGGAGGTGGAAACACCATATATTTT

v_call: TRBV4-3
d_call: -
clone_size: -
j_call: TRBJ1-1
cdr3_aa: CASSQDRGGAEAFF
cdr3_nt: TGCGCCAGCAGCCAAGATAGGGGGGGGGCTGAAGCTTTCTTT

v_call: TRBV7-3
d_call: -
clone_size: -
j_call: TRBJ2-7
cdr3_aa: CASSPRGGSSPYEQYF
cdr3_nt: TGTGCCAGCAGCCCCCGGGGTGGAAGCTCTCCCTACGAGCAGTACTTC

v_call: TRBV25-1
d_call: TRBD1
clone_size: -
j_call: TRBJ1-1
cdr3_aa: CASSAPDRSGFLDAFF
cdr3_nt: TGTGCCAGCAGTGCGCCGGACAGGTCCGGGTTTCTGGATGCTTTCTTT

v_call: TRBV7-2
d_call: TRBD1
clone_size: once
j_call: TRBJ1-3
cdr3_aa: CASSSQGAYGNTIYF
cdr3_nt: TGTGCCAGCAGCTCACAGGGGGCATATGGAAACACCATATATTTT

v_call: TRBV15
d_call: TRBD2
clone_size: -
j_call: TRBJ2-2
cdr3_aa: CASGLAGITGELFF
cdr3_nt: TGTGCCTCAGGACTAGCGGGGATCACCGGGGAGCTGTTTTTT

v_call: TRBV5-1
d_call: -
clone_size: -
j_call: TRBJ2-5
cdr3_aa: CASQEVLAETQYF
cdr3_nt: TGCGCCAGCCAAGAGGTACTGGCAGAGACCCAGTACTTC

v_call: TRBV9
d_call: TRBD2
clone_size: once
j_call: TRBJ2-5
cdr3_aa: CASSSRAGGPQETQYF
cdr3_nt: TGTGCCAGCAGCTCACGGGCGGGGGGGCCTCAGGAGACCCAGTACTTC

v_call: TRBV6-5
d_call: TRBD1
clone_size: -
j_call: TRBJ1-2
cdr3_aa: CASRTGIGYTF
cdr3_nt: TGTGCCAGCAGGACAGGGATCGGCTACACCTTC

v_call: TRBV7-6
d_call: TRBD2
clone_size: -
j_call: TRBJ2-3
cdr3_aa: CASSPGKLAGVVTQYF
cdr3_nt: TGTGCCAGCAGCCCCGGCAAACTAGCGGGAGTGGTTACGCAGTATTTT

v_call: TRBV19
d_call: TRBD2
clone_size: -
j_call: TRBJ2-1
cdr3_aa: CASSFPGLAGGHNEQFF
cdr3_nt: TGTGCCAGTAGTTTCCCGGGACTAGCGGGAGGACACAATGAGCAGTTCTTC

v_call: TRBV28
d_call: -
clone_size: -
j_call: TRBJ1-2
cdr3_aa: CATEGGHGYTF
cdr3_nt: TGTGCCACCGAGGGAGGGCATGGCTACACCTTC

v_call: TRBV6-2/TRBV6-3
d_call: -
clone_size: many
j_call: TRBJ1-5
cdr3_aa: CASSTTRQVNQPQHF
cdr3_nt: TGTGCCAGCAGTACCACCAGACAGGTAAATCAGCCCCAGCATTTT

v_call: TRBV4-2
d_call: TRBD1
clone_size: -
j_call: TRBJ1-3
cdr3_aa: CASSRITDRNGNTIYF
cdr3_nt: TGTGCCAGCAGCCGAATTACGGACAGGAATGGAAACACCATATATTTT

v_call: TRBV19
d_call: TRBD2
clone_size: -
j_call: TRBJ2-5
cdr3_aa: CASSLGGASGSKTQYF
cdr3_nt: TGTGCCAGTAGTCTCGGCGGGGCTAGCGGGTCGAAGACCCAGTACTTC

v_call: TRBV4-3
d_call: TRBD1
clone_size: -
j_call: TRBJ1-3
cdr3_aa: CASSQDRQGAGNTIYF
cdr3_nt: TGCGCCAGCAGCCAAGATCGACAGGGGGCTGGAAACACCATATATTTT

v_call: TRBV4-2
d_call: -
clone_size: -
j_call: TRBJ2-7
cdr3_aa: CASSQDEAAYEQYF
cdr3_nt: TGTGCCAGCAGCCAAGATGAGGCAGCCTACGAGCAGTACTTC

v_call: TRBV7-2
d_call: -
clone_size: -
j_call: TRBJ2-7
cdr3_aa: CASGQTPYEQYF
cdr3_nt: TGTGCCAGTGGACAGACTCCCTACGAGCAGTACTTC

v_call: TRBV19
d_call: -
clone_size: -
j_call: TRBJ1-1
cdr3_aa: CASIPTGGGTEAFF
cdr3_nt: TGTGCCAGTATTCCGACGGGTGGTGGCACTGAAGCTTTCTTT

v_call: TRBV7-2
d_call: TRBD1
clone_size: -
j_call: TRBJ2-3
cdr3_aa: CASSSGQGPGTQYF
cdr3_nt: TGTGCCAGCAGCTCGGGACAGGGACCAGGGACGCAGTATTTT

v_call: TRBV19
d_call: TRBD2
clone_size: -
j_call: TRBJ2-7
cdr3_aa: CASSTPGGSYEQYF
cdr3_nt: TGTGCCAGTAGTACCCCGGGGGGTTCCTACGAGCAGTACTTC

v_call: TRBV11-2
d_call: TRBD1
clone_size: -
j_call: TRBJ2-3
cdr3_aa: CASSLGRGITDTQYF
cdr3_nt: TGTGCCAGCAGCTTAGGCAGGGGGATAACAGATACGCAGTATTTT

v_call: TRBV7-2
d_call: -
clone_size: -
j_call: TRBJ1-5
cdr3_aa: CASSKGVSQPQHF
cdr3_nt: TGTGCCAGCAGTAAGGGGGTTAGTCAGCCCCAGCATTTT

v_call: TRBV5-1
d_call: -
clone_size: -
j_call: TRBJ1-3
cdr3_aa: CSGDRLSGNTIYF
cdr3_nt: TGCTCGGGCGACAGGCTCTCTGGAAACACCATATATTTT

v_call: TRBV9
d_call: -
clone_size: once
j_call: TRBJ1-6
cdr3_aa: CASTPTDYNSPLHF
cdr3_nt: TGTGCCAGCACCCCGACAGACTATAATTCACCCCTCCACTTT

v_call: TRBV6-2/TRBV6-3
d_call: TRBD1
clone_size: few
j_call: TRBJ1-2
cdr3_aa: CASSYPDRGYGYTF
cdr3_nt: TGTGCCAGCAGTTACCCTGACAGGGGTTATGGCTACACCTTC

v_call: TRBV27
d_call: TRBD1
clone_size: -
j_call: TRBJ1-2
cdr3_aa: CASSLFPGTGDLDGYTF
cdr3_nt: TGTGCCAGCAGTTTATTCCCCGGGACAGGGGATTTGGATGGCTACACCTTC

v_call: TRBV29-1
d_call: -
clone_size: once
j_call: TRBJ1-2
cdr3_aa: CLGGDVNYGYTF
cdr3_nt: TGTCTCGGCGGGGACGTCAACTATGGCTACACCTTC

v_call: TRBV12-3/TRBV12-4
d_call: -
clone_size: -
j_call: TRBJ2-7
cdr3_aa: CASSTAYEQYF
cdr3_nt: TGTGCCAGCAGCACTGCCTACGAGCAGTACTTC

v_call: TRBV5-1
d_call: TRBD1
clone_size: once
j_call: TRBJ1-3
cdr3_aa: CASSPRDSGNTIYF
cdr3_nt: TGCGCCAGCAGCCCTAGGGACAGTGGAAACACCATATATTTT

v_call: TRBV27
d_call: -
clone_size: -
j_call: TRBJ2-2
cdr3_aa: CASSLQGGLTGELFF
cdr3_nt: TGTGCCAGCAGTTTGCAGGGTGGTTTGACCGGGGAGCTGTTTTTT

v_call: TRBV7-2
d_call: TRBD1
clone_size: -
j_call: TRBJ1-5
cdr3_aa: CASSPSQGARPQHF
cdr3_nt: TGTGCCAGCAGTCCAAGTCAGGGGGCACGGCCCCAGCATTTT

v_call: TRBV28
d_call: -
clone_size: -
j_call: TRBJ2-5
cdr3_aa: CASSRPQYRVGETQYF
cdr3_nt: TGTGCCAGCAGTCGCCCACAATACAGGGTCGGGGAGACCCAGTACTTC

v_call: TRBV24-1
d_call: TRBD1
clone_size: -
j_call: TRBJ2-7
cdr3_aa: CATSDPGTGVNEQYF
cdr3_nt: TGTGCCACCAGTGACCCTGGGACAGGGGTGAACGAGCAGTACTTC

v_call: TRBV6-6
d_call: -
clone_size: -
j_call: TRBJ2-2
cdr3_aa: CASSATAGTGELFF
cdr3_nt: TGTGCCAGCAGTGCCACCGCGGGCACCGGGGAGCTGTTTTTT

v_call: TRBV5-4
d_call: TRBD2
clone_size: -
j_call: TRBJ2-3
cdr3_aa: CASSSRTSGSDTQYF
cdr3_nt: TGTGCCAGCAGCTCCCGGACTAGCGGGAGTGATACGCAGTATTTT

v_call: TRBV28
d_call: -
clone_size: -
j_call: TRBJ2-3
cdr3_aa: CASSLPGTSTDTQYF
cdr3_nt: TGTGCCAGCAGTTTACCGGGAACCTCCACAGATACGCAGTATTTT

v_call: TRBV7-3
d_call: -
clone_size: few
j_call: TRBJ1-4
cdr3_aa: CASSLRLPMVWAEKLFF
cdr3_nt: TGTGCCAGCAGCTTACGATTACCTATGGTATGGGCCGAAAAACTGTTTTTT

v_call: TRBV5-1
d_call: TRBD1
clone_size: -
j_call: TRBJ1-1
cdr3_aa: CASSLRDRGLGTEAFF
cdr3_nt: TGCGCCAGCAGCCTAAGGGACAGGGGGTTAGGCACTGAAGCTTTCTTT

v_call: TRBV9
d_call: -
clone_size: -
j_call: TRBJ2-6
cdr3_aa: CASSPRTAGANVLTF
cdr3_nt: TGTGCCAGCAGCCCCCGGACAGCTGGGGCCAACGTGCTGACTTTC

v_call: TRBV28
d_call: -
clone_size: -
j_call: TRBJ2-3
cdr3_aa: CAAASGTPTDTQYF
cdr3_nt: TGTGCCGCGGCCTCCGGGACACCCACAGATACGCAGTATTTT

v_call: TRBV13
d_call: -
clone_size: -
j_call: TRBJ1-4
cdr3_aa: CASSPHYGEKLFF
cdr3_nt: TGTGCCAGCAGCCCCCACTACGGTGAAAAACTGTTTTTT

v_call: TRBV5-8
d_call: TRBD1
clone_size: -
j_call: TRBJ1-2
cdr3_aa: CASSWGQFYVWTF
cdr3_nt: TGTGCCAGCAGCTGGGGACAGTTCTATGTTTGGACCTTC

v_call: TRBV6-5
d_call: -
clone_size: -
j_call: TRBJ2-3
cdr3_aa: CASTLLRVLADTQYF
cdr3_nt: TGTGCCAGCACCCTCTTGCGGGTTTTGGCCGATACGCAGTATTTT

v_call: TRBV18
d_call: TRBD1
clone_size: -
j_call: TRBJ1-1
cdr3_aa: CASSPPGQVGHTEAFF
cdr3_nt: TGTGCCAGCTCACCACCCGGACAGGTCGGGCACACTGAAGCTTTCTTT

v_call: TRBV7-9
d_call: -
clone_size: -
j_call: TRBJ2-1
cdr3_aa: CASSLARGPSYNEQFF
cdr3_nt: TGTGCCAGCAGCTTAGCAAGGGGTCCCTCCTACAATGAGCAGTTCTTC

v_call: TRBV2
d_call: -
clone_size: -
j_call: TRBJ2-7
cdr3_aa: CASSEARRGGSTEQYF
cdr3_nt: TGTGCCAGCAGTGAAGCCCGCAGGGGCGGTAGCACCGAGCAGTACTTC

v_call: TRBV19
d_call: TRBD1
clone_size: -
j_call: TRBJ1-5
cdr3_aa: CASHRDRYQPQHF
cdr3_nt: TGTGCCAGTCACCGGGACAGGTATCAGCCCCAGCATTTT